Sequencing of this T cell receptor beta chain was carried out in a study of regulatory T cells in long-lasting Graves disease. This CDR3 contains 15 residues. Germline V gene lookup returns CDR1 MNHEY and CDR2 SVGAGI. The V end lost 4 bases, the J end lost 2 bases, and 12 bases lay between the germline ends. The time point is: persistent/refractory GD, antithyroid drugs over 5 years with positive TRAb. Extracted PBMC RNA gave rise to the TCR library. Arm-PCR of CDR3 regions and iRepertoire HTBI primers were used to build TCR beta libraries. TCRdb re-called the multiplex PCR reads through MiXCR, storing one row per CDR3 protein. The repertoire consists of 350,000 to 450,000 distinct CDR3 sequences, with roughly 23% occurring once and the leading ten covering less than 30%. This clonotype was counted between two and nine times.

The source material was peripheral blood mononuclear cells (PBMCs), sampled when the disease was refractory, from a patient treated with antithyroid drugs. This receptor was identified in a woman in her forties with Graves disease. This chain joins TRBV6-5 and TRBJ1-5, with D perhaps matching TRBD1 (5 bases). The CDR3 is CASSFSGLGNQPQHF. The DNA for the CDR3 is TGTGCCAGCAGTTTCTCAGGGCTAGGCAATCAGCCCCAGCATTTT.